These T cell receptor beta chains were read from a single sample in a study of human T cells and chemical hapten exposure. TCRdb reprocessed the RACE reads via MiXCR and lists one record per CDR3 protein. The sample holds approximately 100,000 distinct CDR3 sequences, 9.5% to 15% seen once. The sequencing used whole blood, collected in connection with sensitization to the hapten diphenylcyclopropenone (DPC). The receptors derive from a woman between 50 and 59 years old with alopecia areata. Some clones in this sample may be carry-over from other donors' samples. The CDR3 runs from the conserved cysteine through the conserved F or W. The order of the fields is D gene, clone size, V gene, J gene, CDR3 protein, CDR3 DNA. A D gene is named only where the DNA matches it firmly. Only part of the rows carry a size: once, few, many, or a class if the clone is expanded.

d_call: NA
clone_size: NA
v_call: TRBV6-2/TRBV6-3
j_call: TRBJ1-5
cdr3_aa: CASSYALTPVDQPQHF
cdr3_nt: TGTGCCAGCAGTTACGCCCTAACCCCCGTTGATCAGCCCCAGCATTTT

d_call: NA
clone_size: NA
v_call: TRBV5-4
j_call: TRBJ2-3
cdr3_aa: CASSFSGVDTQYF
cdr3_nt: TGTGCCAGCAGTTTCTCCGGAGTGGATACGCAGTATTTT

d_call: TRBD1
clone_size: few
v_call: TRBV7-8
j_call: TRBJ1-4
cdr3_aa: CASSKPGQSNEKLFF
cdr3_nt: TGTGCCAGCAGCAAACCGGGACAGTCGAATGAAAAACTGTTTTTT

d_call: NA
clone_size: NA
v_call: TRBV7-9
j_call: TRBJ1-4
cdr3_aa: CASSFVGSSEANEKLFF
cdr3_nt: TGTGCCAGCAGCTTTGTTGGTTCCAGCGAGGCTAATGAAAAACTGTTTTTT

d_call: TRBD1
clone_size: NA
v_call: TRBV3-1
j_call: TRBJ2-1
cdr3_aa: CASSQSMTGIEQFF
cdr3_nt: TGTGCCAGCAGTCAGAGCATGACAGGGATTGAGCAGTTCTTC

d_call: NA
clone_size: few
v_call: TRBV18
j_call: TRBJ1-3
cdr3_aa: CASSPGTPLGNTIYF
cdr3_nt: TGTGCCAGCTCACCGGGAACACCTCTGGGAAACACCATATATTTT

d_call: NA
clone_size: NA
v_call: TRBV29-1
j_call: TRBJ1-1
cdr3_aa: CSGRLTEAFF
cdr3_nt: TGCAGCGGACGGTTAACTGAAGCTTTCTTT

d_call: NA
clone_size: few
v_call: TRBV19
j_call: TRBJ1-2
cdr3_aa: CATKDSAASMYGYTF
cdr3_nt: TGTGCCACTAAGGACAGCGCTGCGTCAATGTATGGCTACACCTTC

d_call: NA
clone_size: NA
v_call: TRBV7-2
j_call: TRBJ1-4
cdr3_aa: CASSLGRSTNEKLFF
cdr3_nt: TGTGCCAGCAGCTTAGGGCGATCAACTAATGAAAAACTGTTTTTT

d_call: NA
clone_size: NA
v_call: TRBV7-6
j_call: TRBJ2-5
cdr3_aa: CASSPHQETQYF
cdr3_nt: TGTGCCAGCAGCCCTCACCAAGAGACCCAGTACTTC

d_call: NA
clone_size: NA
v_call: TRBV24-1
j_call: TRBJ1-6
cdr3_aa: CATSDPGRWRSPLHF
cdr3_nt: TGTGCCACCAGTGACCCCGGCAGGTGGCGGTCACCCCTCCACTTT

d_call: NA
clone_size: few
v_call: TRBV12-3/TRBV12-4
j_call: TRBJ2-3
cdr3_aa: CASSRVRGGRTDTQYF
cdr3_nt: TGTGCCAGCAGCCGCGTCAGGGGGGGCCGCACAGATACGCAGTATTTT

d_call: TRBD2
clone_size: NA
v_call: TRBV6-6
j_call: TRBJ2-7
cdr3_aa: CASNLAGLSYEQYF
cdr3_nt: TGTGCCAGCAACTTAGCGGGGCTCTCCTACGAGCAGTACTTC

d_call: TRBD2
clone_size: few
v_call: TRBV20-1
j_call: TRBJ2-4
cdr3_aa: CSARAGGRDIQYF
cdr3_nt: TGCAGTGCTAGAGCGGGGGGAAGGGACATTCAGTACTTC

d_call: TRBD1
clone_size: NA
v_call: TRBV6-6
j_call: TRBJ2-7
cdr3_aa: CASSYPDRGEQYF
cdr3_nt: TGTGCCAGCAGTTACCCGGACAGGGGCGAGCAGTACTTC

d_call: NA
clone_size: many
v_call: TRBV7-2
j_call: TRBJ2-1
cdr3_aa: CASSRGTERSEQFF
cdr3_nt: TGTGCCAGCAGCCGGGGGACAGAGCGTAGTGAGCAGTTCTTC

d_call: NA
clone_size: many
v_call: TRBV27
j_call: TRBJ1-1
cdr3_aa: CASSPPLLFRGPLNLNTEAFF
cdr3_nt: TGTGCCAGCAGTCCACCCCTCCTCTTCCGGGGCCCCCTAAATTTGAACACTGAAGCTTTCTTT

d_call: NA
clone_size: NA
v_call: TRBV10-1
j_call: TRBJ2-2
cdr3_aa: CASSEGGAGAGELFF
cdr3_nt: TGCGCCAGCAGTGAGGGAGGGGCGGGCGCCGGGGAGCTGTTTTTT

d_call: NA
clone_size: few
v_call: TRBV29-1
j_call: TRBJ2-7
cdr3_aa: CSVGGGLEQYF
cdr3_nt: TGCAGCGTAGGAGGGGGCTTGGAGCAGTACTTC

d_call: TRBD1
clone_size: few
v_call: TRBV27
j_call: TRBJ1-1
cdr3_aa: CASNRRTGKNTEAFF
cdr3_nt: TGTGCCAGCAACCGAAGGACAGGAAAGAACACTGAAGCTTTCTTT

d_call: NA
clone_size: few
v_call: TRBV5-1
j_call: TRBJ2-5
cdr3_aa: CASSLSDGEQETQYF
cdr3_nt: TGCGCCAGCAGCTTGTCTGACGGGGAGCAAGAGACCCAGTACTTC

d_call: NA
clone_size: many
v_call: TRBV13
j_call: TRBJ2-2
cdr3_aa: CASSQTGTGELFF
cdr3_nt: TGTGCCAGCAGCCAAACAGGGACCGGGGAGCTGTTTTTT

d_call: TRBD1
clone_size: few
v_call: TRBV6-2/TRBV6-3
j_call: TRBJ2-3
cdr3_aa: CASSYPPGQRSDTQYF
cdr3_nt: TGTGCCAGCAGTTACCCCCCGGGACAGAGGTCAGATACGCAGTATTTT

d_call: NA
clone_size: NA
v_call: TRBV6-2/TRBV6-3
j_call: TRBJ2-7
cdr3_aa: CASSYSTVTAAYEQYF
cdr3_nt: TGTGCCAGCAGTTACTCGACAGTGACAGCGGCGTACGAGCAGTACTTC

d_call: TRBD1
clone_size: few
v_call: TRBV5-1
j_call: TRBJ1-6
cdr3_aa: CASSLALDRGGLPLHF
cdr3_nt: TGCGCCAGCAGCTTGGCCCTTGACAGGGGGGGATTGCCCCTCCACTTT

d_call: NA
clone_size: many
v_call: TRBV4-2
j_call: TRBJ2-2
cdr3_aa: CASSPRTTGTNTGELFF
cdr3_nt: TGTGCCAGCAGCCCCAGAACTACCGGGACCAACACCGGGGAGCTGTTTTTT

d_call: NA
clone_size: many
v_call: TRBV5-1
j_call: TRBJ2-7
cdr3_aa: CASSTDGSYEQYF
cdr3_nt: TGCGCCAGCAGCACGGACGGCTCCTACGAGCAGTACTTC

d_call: NA
clone_size: NA
v_call: TRBV6-1
j_call: TRBJ1-2
cdr3_aa: CASRQTNYGYTF
cdr3_nt: TGTGCCAGCCGACAGACCAACTATGGCTACACCTTC

d_call: NA
clone_size: many
v_call: TRBV20-1
j_call: TRBJ1-2
cdr3_aa: CSARRSGGVNYGYTF
cdr3_nt: TGCAGTGCTAGGAGATCTGGCGGGGTTAACTATGGCTACACCTTC

d_call: NA
clone_size: NA
v_call: TRBV2
j_call: TRBJ1-1
cdr3_aa: CASSRRNTEAFF
cdr3_nt: TGTGCCAGCAGTAGACGCAACACTGAAGCTTTCTTT

d_call: NA
clone_size: NA
v_call: TRBV7-6
j_call: TRBJ1-5
cdr3_aa: CASSLYQGTDQPQHF
cdr3_nt: TGTGCCAGCAGCTTATATCAGGGGACGGATCAGCCCCAGCATTTT

d_call: NA
clone_size: NA
v_call: TRBV10-3
j_call: TRBJ2-7
cdr3_aa: CAISALSSYEQYF
cdr3_nt: TGTGCCATCAGTGCACTGAGCTCCTACGAGCAGTACTTC

d_call: TRBD1
clone_size: many
v_call: TRBV5-4
j_call: TRBJ1-2
cdr3_aa: CASSTQGARYGYTF
cdr3_nt: TGTGCCAGCAGCACACAGGGGGCGCGGTATGGCTACACCTTC

d_call: NA
clone_size: few
v_call: TRBV3-1
j_call: TRBJ1-3
cdr3_aa: CASHDGGNTIYF
cdr3_nt: TGTGCCAGCCATGATGGTGGAAACACCATATATTTT

d_call: TRBD2
clone_size: few
v_call: TRBV7-9
j_call: TRBJ2-1
cdr3_aa: CASSFVAGPYNEQFF
cdr3_nt: TGTGCCAGCAGCTTCGTAGCGGGACCTTACAATGAGCAGTTCTTC

d_call: NA
clone_size: NA
v_call: TRBV7-2
j_call: TRBJ1-5
cdr3_aa: CASSPNGRYSNQPQHF
cdr3_nt: TGTGCCAGCAGCCCCAATGGAAGGTATAGCAATCAGCCCCAGCATTTT

d_call: NA
clone_size: NA
v_call: TRBV6-5
j_call: TRBJ2-3
cdr3_aa: CASSYSRDSGDTQYF
cdr3_nt: TGTGCCAGCAGTTACTCCCGGGACTCCGGAGATACGCAGTATTTT

d_call: NA
clone_size: many
v_call: TRBV12-3/TRBV12-4
j_call: TRBJ2-1
cdr3_aa: CASSLARVDNEQFF
cdr3_nt: TGTGCCAGCAGTCTCGCTAGGGTGGACAATGAGCAGTTCTTC

d_call: TRBD1
clone_size: many
v_call: TRBV6-2/TRBV6-3
j_call: TRBJ2-1
cdr3_aa: CASTGSSVIYDRAVRNEQFF
cdr3_nt: TGTGCCAGCACCGGGTCTTCGGTTATCTACGACAGGGCGGTTAGAAATGAGCAGTTCTTC

d_call: NA
clone_size: many
v_call: TRBV14
j_call: TRBJ1-2
cdr3_aa: CASSQNFLTSYGYTF
cdr3_nt: TGTGCCAGCAGCCAAAACTTTCTCACAAGTTACGGGTACACCTTC

d_call: TRBD2
clone_size: few
v_call: TRBV18
j_call: TRBJ2-3
cdr3_aa: CASSPPGASGRSDTQYF
cdr3_nt: TGTGCCAGCTCACCACCGGGGGCTAGCGGGAGATCAGATACGCAGTATTTT

d_call: TRBD1
clone_size: few
v_call: TRBV6-6
j_call: TRBJ1-1
cdr3_aa: CASRGGTAKNTEAFF
cdr3_nt: TGTGCCAGCAGGGGGGGGACAGCGAAGAACACTGAAGCTTTCTTT

d_call: NA
clone_size: NA
v_call: TRBV18
j_call: TRBJ1-3
cdr3_aa: CASSPPSGRRNTIYF
cdr3_nt: TGTGCCAGCTCGCCGCCTTCTGGGAGGCGAAACACCATATATTTT

d_call: TRBD1
clone_size: NA
v_call: TRBV20-1
j_call: TRBJ1-2
cdr3_aa: CSAEGQADYGYTF
cdr3_nt: TGCAGTGCTGAGGGACAGGCGGACTATGGCTACACCTTC

d_call: NA
clone_size: few
v_call: TRBV7-9
j_call: TRBJ1-5
cdr3_aa: CASSLAAAEQHF
cdr3_nt: TGTGCCAGCAGCTTAGCCGCCGCCGAGCAGCATTTT

d_call: NA
clone_size: many
v_call: TRBV5-5
j_call: TRBJ2-3
cdr3_aa: CASSSTDLIRDTQYF
cdr3_nt: TGTGCCAGCAGCTCCACTGACCTGATTCGGGATACGCAGTATTTT

d_call: NA
clone_size: NA
v_call: TRBV29-1
j_call: TRBJ2-3
cdr3_aa: CSVDQHTQYF
cdr3_nt: TGCAGCGTTGACCAGCATACGCAGTATTTT

d_call: TRBD1
clone_size: few
v_call: TRBV29-1
j_call: TRBJ2-1
cdr3_aa: CSAPRTGDYNEQFF
cdr3_nt: TGCAGCGCCCCGAGGACAGGGGATTACAATGAGCAGTTCTTC

d_call: NA
clone_size: NA
v_call: TRBV6-5
j_call: TRBJ2-7
cdr3_aa: CASAPRERSSYEQYF
cdr3_nt: TGTGCCAGCGCCCCGAGGGAAAGGAGCTCCTACGAGCAGTACTTC

d_call: TRBD1
clone_size: few
v_call: TRBV6-5
j_call: TRBJ1-1
cdr3_aa: CASRTGNMNTEAFF
cdr3_nt: TGTGCCAGTAGGACAGGGAACATGAACACTGAAGCTTTCTTT

d_call: TRBD2
clone_size: NA
v_call: TRBV20-1
j_call: TRBJ2-2
cdr3_aa: CSAQRGATNTGELFF
cdr3_nt: TGCAGTGCCCAGCGGGGCGCCACGAACACCGGGGAGCTGTTTTTT